This T cell receptor (beta chain) emerged from a study of blood T cell repertoires in COVID-19. Unmatched junction bases numbered 0, after V lost 4 bases and J lost 0 bases. This CDR3 has 14 residues. CDR1 and CDR2 (germline): SGHRS, YFSETQ. The Seattle site enrolled patients during active infection and followed them longitudinally. The protocol was immunoSEQ multiplex PCR, while the TCRdb copy is restricted to in-frame clones and leaves out a portion. Of tens of thousands of clones listed, 84% are singletons. The sequence was obtained from a man older than 75 with COVID-19, enrolled during active disease. The sequenced sample consisted of peripheral blood. V is TRBV5-1 and J is TRBJ2-3; TRBD1 matches 9 bases. The CDR3 nucleotides are TGCGCCAGCAGCGGGACAGGGAGCACAGATACGCAGTATTTT. Translation: CASSGTGSTDTQYF.